The clone carrying this T cell receptor (beta chain) was picked up one time. Original processing notes: Using reference gene primer amplification, nucleated cell counts were estimated. The protocol was immunoSEQ multiplex PCR, while the TCRdb copy is restricted to in-frame clones and leaves out a portion. From that table come the V and J calls and clone size; the DNA was used to work out D and trimming. The profile covers approximately 500,000 clones, with roughly 89% appearing a single time and around 8% taken by the ten largest. This specimen comes from a study of blood T cell repertoires in COVID-19. Overall study context: Collection of acute and convalescent COVID-19 samples took place in the United States, Italy and Spain. Sources were T cells, B-cell-depleted T cells, or PBMCs; the material itself was cDNA or gDNA.

In Seattle, patients joined the study during active infection and were tracked longitudinally. The specimen was peripheral blood. This clonotype was sampled from a woman in her forties or fifties with COVID-19, enrolled during active disease.

The CDR3 bases are TGTGCCTGGAGGGTACAGGGGAGTGGAAACTATGGCTACACCTTC. Its translation is CAWRVQGSGNYGYTF. The chain is built from TRBV30 and TRBJ1-2, with TRBD1 matching over 7 bases. The V segment lost 3 bases and the J segment 2 bases; nucleotides outside the gene matches: 9. The CDR3 sequence is 15 residues long. Germline V CDR1 and CDR2: GTSNPN, SVGIG (reference sequence). The full variable domain, rest sourced from reference TRBV30 and TRBJ1-2, is SQTIHQWPATLVQPVGSPLSLECTVEGTSNPNLYWYRQAAGRGLQLLFYSVGIGQISSEVPQNLSASRPQDRQFILSSKKLLLSDSGFYLCAWRVQGSGNYGYTFGSGTRLTVV.